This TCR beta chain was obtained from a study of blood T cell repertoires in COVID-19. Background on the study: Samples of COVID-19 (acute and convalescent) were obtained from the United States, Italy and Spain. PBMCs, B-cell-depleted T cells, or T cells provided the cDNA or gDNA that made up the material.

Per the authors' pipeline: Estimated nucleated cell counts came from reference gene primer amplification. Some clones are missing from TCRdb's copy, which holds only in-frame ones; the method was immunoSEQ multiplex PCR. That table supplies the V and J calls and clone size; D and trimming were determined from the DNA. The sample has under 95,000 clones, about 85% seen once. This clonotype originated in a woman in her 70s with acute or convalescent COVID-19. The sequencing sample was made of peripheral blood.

The CDR3 sequence is CASSFGWVRGGDPTDTQYF. CDR3 DNA sequence: TGTGCCAGCAGCTTTGGTTGGGTCAGGGGTGGGGACCCCACAGATACGCAGTATTTT. The chain links TRBV5-4 to TRBJ2-3; possible D gene TRBD1, 6 bases. V dropped 2 bases and J dropped 2 bases, with 24 bases sitting between them. The CDR3 spans 19 residues. Germline lookup yields CDR1 SGHNT and CDR2 YYREEE (reference sequence).